Sequencing of this T cell receptor (beta chain) was carried out in a study of cytomegalovirus exposure and HLA in healthy donors (dated by TCRdb to 2016 to 2017). With respect to the entire study: According to a later analysis, the 120 or so validation repertoires were produced on the same platform as the 680 or so repertoires of the first cohort. The study aimed to test whether signatures of past pathogen exposure could be identified by cataloging public T cell receptors. A separate validation cohort of roughly 130 different subjects was used in addition to the roughly 670-subject first cohort. To predict cytomegalovirus infection status, the study brought together high-throughput TCR immunosequencing, statistical association of individual TCRs with disease status, and machine learning.

Separate from the approximately 690-subject first cohort, the validation cohort of 90 to 150 subjects was the group to which the donors belonged. Library prep was done by the immunoSEQ multiplex PCR assay. Concerning the study's data processing: A statistical classification framework was built to diagnose cytomegalovirus status from the catalog of TCR beta chain sequences. Here the immuneACCESS table is served through TCRdb, limited to in-frame sequences with V and J called. Missing clones are a known gap in these copies; in checked studies unresolved V genes cover under half, and the rest lacks a known reason. That table supplies the V and J calls and clone size; D and trimming were determined from the DNA. The sample records about 140,000 clones, 88% of which are singletons. Around 8% of the sample comes from the top ten. A remark on this clone: It has no known antigen specificity. Base-call qualities are not available, and no considerably larger clone is one nucleotide away.

Beyond this particular receptor, the publication reports: A few of the identified cytomegalovirus-associated TCR beta chains were confirmed in vitro to be specific for cytomegalovirus antigens. The classifier was reported to diagnose cytomegalovirus status with high specificity and sensitivity in both the original cohort and the validation cohort. According to the authors, the approach could potentially be generalized to other disease states and immunological phenotypes. While some public TCRs were present in many individuals, most TCR sequences turned up only very rarely across donors. All 110 or so repertoires were used to score co-occurrence in the validation cohort in a later analysis, because that analysis had no HLA typing for the cohort. Of the cluster scores, about 94% were above 0 in a later analysis, which found that TCRs clustered in the first cohort also tended to co-occur in the 95 to 150 validation repertoires. In the study, roughly 160 TCR beta chains were listed as associated with cytomegalovirus.

The specimen sequenced was PBMCs. The TCR sequence derives from a woman younger than 30 in good health and CMV-seropositive.

The CDR3: CASSRGGGVDTGELFF. The DNA sequence is TGTGCCAGCAGTCGAGGGGGGGGCGTCGACACCGGGGAGCTGTTTTTT. The chain joins TRBV5-4 to TRBJ2-2; the D segment could be TRBD2, given 7 matching bases. CDR1 and CDR2 are read off the germline V gene (reference sequence) as SGHNT and YYREEE. Relative to germline, V is 5 bases shorter and J is 3 bases shorter, with 17 bases between their ends. The CDR3 has 16 amino acids, counting the end cysteine and phenylalanine. This entry keeps only the CDR3 DNA: 48 bases, framed from base 1.